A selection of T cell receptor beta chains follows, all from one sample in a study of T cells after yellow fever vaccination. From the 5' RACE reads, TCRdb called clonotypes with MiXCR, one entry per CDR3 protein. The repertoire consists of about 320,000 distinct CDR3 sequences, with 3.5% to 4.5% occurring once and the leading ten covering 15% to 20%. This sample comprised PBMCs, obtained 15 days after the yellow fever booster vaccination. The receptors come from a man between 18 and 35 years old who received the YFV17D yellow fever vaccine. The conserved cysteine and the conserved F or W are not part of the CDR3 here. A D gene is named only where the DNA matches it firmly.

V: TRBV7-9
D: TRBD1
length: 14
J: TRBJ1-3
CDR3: ASSQNRDSSGNTIY

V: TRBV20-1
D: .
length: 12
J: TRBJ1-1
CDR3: SAREVAFNTEAF

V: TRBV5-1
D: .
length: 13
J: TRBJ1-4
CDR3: ASSPGAGSNEKLF

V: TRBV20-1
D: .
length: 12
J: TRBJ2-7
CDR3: SAYLQGSSYEQY

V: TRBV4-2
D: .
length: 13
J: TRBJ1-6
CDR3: ASSQEGTYNSPLH

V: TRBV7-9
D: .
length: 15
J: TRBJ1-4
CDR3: ASSLKGGHTTNEKLF

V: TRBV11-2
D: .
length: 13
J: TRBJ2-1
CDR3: ASSLGRGTYNEQF

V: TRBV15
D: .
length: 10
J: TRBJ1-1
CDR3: ATAGQGRQAF

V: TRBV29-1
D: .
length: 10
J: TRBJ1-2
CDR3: SVEGQDYGYT

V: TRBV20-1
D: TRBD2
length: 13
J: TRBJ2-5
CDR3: SARATSGVRETQY

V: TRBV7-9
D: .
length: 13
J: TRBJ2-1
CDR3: ASRENVGGRNEQF

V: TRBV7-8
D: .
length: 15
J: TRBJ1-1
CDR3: ASSLARSWGLNTEAF

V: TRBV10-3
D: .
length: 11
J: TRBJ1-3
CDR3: ATLTGPIDTIY

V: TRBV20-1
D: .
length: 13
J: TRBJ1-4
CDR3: SAKPTGRGYEKLF

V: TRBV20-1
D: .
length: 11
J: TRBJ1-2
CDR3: SAVRSEGFGYT

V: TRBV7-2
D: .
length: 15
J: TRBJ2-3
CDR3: ASSLSIGRLITDTQY

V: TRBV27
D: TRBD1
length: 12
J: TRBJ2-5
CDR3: ASRGTGGEETQY

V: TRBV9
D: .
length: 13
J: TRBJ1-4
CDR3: ASSVPYRPNEKLF

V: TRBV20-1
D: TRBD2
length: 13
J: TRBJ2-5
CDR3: SARSSGGASETQY

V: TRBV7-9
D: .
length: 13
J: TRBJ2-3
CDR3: ASSLTKNHVDTQY

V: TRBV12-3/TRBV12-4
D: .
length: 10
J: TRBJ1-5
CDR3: ASTKGRQPQH

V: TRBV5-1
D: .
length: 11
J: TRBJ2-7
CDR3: ASSLGVRNEQY

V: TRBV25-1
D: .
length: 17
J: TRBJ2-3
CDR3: ASSEEFTGTPVSTDTQY

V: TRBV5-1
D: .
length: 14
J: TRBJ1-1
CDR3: ASSLGIGGRNTEAF

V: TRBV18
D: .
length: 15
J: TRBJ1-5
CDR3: ASSNLSGFDSNQPQH

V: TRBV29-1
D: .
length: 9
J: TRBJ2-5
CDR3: SDLKVSTQY

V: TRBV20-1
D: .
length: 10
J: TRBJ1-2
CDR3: SARARNYGYT

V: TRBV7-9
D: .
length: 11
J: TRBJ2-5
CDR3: ASSLAGVQTQY

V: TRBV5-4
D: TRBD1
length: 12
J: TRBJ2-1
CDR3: ASSRGTGGNEQF

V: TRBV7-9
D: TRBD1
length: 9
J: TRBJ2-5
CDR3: ASSRGDRSY